The 15 T cell receptor beta chains listed next were all sequenced from one sample in a study of identifying expanded T cells in peripheral blood (dated by TCRdb to the late 2010s). Libraries were made using the immunoSEQ multiplex PCR assay. TCRdb's version of the immuneACCESS table is confined to in-frame rearrangements and falls short of the full clone set. An unresolved V gene accounts for under half of the shortfall where checked; the remainder is of unknown origin. This sample holds around 100,000 clones; roughly 89% were observed only once. The ten largest clones take up roughly a sixth of the sample. The specimen sequenced was blood. The receptor set was obtained from a person aged 18 to 75 in good health.

The rearrangement links TRBV25-1 to TRBJ1-2; D is uncertain. Germline V gene sequence: CDR1 MGHDK, CDR2 SYGVNS. CDR3 length: 14 residues. The V and J ends lost 2 bases and 6 bases respectively, with 13 bases between them. The CDR3 region is CASSERFTGHGYTF. The DNA of the CDR3 is TGTGCCAGCAGTGAACGATTTACCGGTCATGGCTACACCTTC.

This clone was found once. The chain is built from TRBV30 and TRBJ2-7; D perhaps matches TRBD2 (6 bases). The germline gives CDR1 GTSNPN, CDR2 SVGIG (reference sequence). V gave up 4 bases and J gave up 0 bases, with 13 bases separating them. This CDR3 spans 14 amino acids. CDR3 nucleotide sequence: TGTGCCTGGACCCCGGGGGACGGCTCCTACGAGCAGTACTTC. Its translation: CAWTPGDGSYEQYF.

The rearrangement joins TRBV7-9 to TRBJ1-1; 10 nucleotides align to TRBD1. The CDR3 consists of 18 residues. The germline CDR1 and CDR2 sequences are SEHNR and FQNEAQ (reference sequence). Trimming cost V 2 bases and J 2 bases; bases outside gene matches: 11. The CDR3: CASSLLDRGQGHNTEAFF. The CDR3 DNA sequence: TGTGCCAGCAGCTTACTCGACAGGGGGCAAGGGCACAACACTGAAGCTTTCTTT.

This chain connects TRBV6-4 to TRBJ2-3, with D possibly TRBD2 on 6 matching bases. Germline V lookup: CDR1 MRHNA, CDR2 SNTAGT. V lost 4 bases and J 4 bases, leaving 9 bases between the germline ends. The CDR3 is 13 residues long. The CDR3 DNA reads as TGTGCCAGCAGTGCGGGGGAGGCAGATACGCAGTATTTT. Protein: CASSAGEADTQYF.

The chain is built from TRBV5-1 and TRBJ1-2; unclear D gene. The V end was cut by 6 bases, the J end by 4 bases, with 10 bases between. The germline V gene encodes CDR1 SGHRS and CDR2 YFSETQ. The CDR3 length is 12 residues. This CDR3 reads CASMGIGYGYTF. CDR3 DNA sequence: TGCGCCAGCATGGGGATCGGCTATGGCTACACCTTC.

This clone was counted between two and nine times. The genes are TRBV9 and TRBJ2-7; 8 bases align to TRBD1. J lost 2 bases, V lost 4 bases, and 5 bases had no gene match. Germline loops: CDR1 SGDLS, CDR2 YYNGEE. The CDR3 consists of 14 residues. CDR3: CASSTQGVPYEQYF. CDR3 nucleotides: TGTGCCAGCAGCACACAGGGGGTGCCCTACGAGCAGTACTTC.

The V gene is TRBV9, the J gene TRBJ2-2; unclear D gene. The CDR3 spans 15 residues. The V and J ends lost 0 bases and 5 bases respectively, with 11 bases between them. Germline CDR1 and CDR2: SGDLS and YYNGEE. This CDR3 reads CASSVATRATGELFF. DNA for the CDR3: TGTGCCAGCAGCGTAGCTACAAGGGCGACCGGGGAGCTGTTTTTT.

This clone was seen a handful of times. CDR3: CASSSLSGRTNSPLHF. CDR3 coding DNA: TGTGCCAGCAGTTCACTTTCCGGGCGAACTAATTCACCCCTCCACTTT. The chain carries TRBV27 and TRBJ1-6; D is undetermined. V lost 4 bases to trimming and J lost 6 bases, with 16 bases between them. Germline CDR1 reads MNHEY; CDR2 reads SMNVEV (reference sequence). The CDR3 consists of 16 residues.

This clone was observed a handful of times. J is TRBJ1-6 and V is TRBV28; no firm D call. The CDR3 has 14 amino acids. Per the germline V gene, CDR1 is MDHEN and CDR2 is SYDVKM. The germline V and J ends were trimmed by 4 bases and 4 bases, with 8 bases remaining between them. CDR3 region: CASSSRRYNSPLHF. The CDR3, as DNA: TGTGCCAGCAGTTCACGACGGTATAATTCACCCCTCCACTTT.

This chain uses TRBV7-9 with TRBJ2-2; no reliable D call. From germline, CDR1 is SEHNR and CDR2 FQNEAQ (reference sequence). The CDR3 contains 12 residues. V was shortened by 2 bases and J by 3 bases, with 1 base between the two germline ends. The CDR3 loop reads CASSLYTGELFF. The DNA of the CDR3 is TGTGCCAGCAGCTTATACACCGGGGAGCTGTTTTTT. Combining the CDR3 with reference TRBV7-9 and TRBJ2-2 gives the whole variable domain DTGVSQNPRHKITKRGQNVTFRCDPISEHNRLYWYRQTLGQGPEFLTYFQNEAQLEKSRLLSDRFSAERPKGSFSTLEIQRTEQGDSAMYLCASSLYTGELFFGEGSRLTVL.

The V gene is TRBV15, the J gene TRBJ1-5; D not certain. Germline V lookup: CDR1 LNHNV, CDR2 YYDKDF (reference sequence). Trimming took 0 bases from V and 0 from J, leaving 12 bases between them. The CDR3 sequence is 17 residues long. CDR3 in DNA: TGTGCCACCAGCAGAGAAGCAAACCCTTATAGCAATCAGCCCCAGCATTTT. Amino acids: CATSREANPYSNQPQHF.

V is TRBV7-2 and J is TRBJ1-2; 9 bases match TRBD1. V was clipped by 1 base and J by 2 bases; unmatched bases: 5. CDR3 length: 16 residues. CDR1 and CDR2 (germline): SGHTA, FQGNSA. Written as DNA, the CDR3 is TGTGCCAGCAGCTTAGGGCTCGGGACAGGGAACTATGGCTACACCTTC. Amino acid sequence: CASSLGLGTGNYGYTF.

For the CDR3, the DNA is TGCGCCAGCAAAACGGGACAGGCCTTTCTATCTGGGGCCAACGTCCTGACTTTC. It is translated as CASKTGQAFLSGANVLTF. The chain combines TRBV23-1 with TRBJ2-6; 8 bases are shared with TRBD1. TRBV23-1 is an ORF for which the function is uncertain. After removal of 7 bases from V and 1 base from J, the junction contained 12 bases not matched to a gene. This CDR3 spans 18 amino acids.

This sequence joins TRBV19 and TRBJ1-6; D not resolved. This CDR3 comprises 13 residues. The V gene lost 9 bases and the J gene lost 8 bases, with 14 bases spanning the gap. Per germline, CDR1 LNHDA and CDR2 SQIVND (reference sequence). CDR3 sequence reads: CASKRVEDSPLHF. As DNA, the CDR3 is TGTGCCAGCAAAAGGGTTGAGGATTCACCCCTCCACTTT.

The chain couples TRBV4-1 to TRBJ2-1; D perhaps matches TRBD2 (6 bases). Germline CDR1 MGHRA, CDR2 YSYEKL. V lost 0 bases to trimming and J lost 2 bases, with 17 bases between them. The length of the CDR3 is 18 residues. The CDR3 spells CASSQDIASVGPYNEQFF. CDR3 sequence (DNA): TGCGCCAGCAGCCAAGATATTGCTAGCGTGGGCCCCTACAATGAGCAGTTCTTC.